This is a list of T cell receptor beta chains from one sample in a study of identical twins. MiXCR, applied by TCRdb to the 5' RACE reads, yields one record per CDR3 protein. The sample carries 400,000 to 650,000 distinct CDR3 sequences, around 20% recorded once. These data were also filed under a second study, of T cells expressing NK-cell markers.

Source material: CD4+ T cells sorted from blood. The receptors were gathered from a woman aged 18-29 years in good health. The CDR3 runs from the conserved cysteine through the conserved F or W. A D gene is named only where the DNA matches it firmly. Expanded clones are given a class, and other clones once, few, many or no size at all.

V	size	D	J	DNA	CDR3
TRBV12-3/TRBV12-4	.	TRBD2	TRBJ2-3	TGTGCCAGCAGTCCCATGATGAGCGGGGGGGATACGCAGTATTTT	CASSPMMSGGDTQYF
TRBV6-2/TRBV6-3	few	TRBD1	TRBJ1-2	TGTGCCAGCAGTTATTCGACAGGGAGACGGTACACCTTC	CASSYSTGRRYTF
TRBV20-1	few	.	TRBJ2-7	TGCAGTGCTAGATTCCCCAGACCGTACTACGAGCAGTACTTC	CSARFPRPYYEQYF
TRBV12-3/TRBV12-4	.	TRBD1	TRBJ2-6	TGTGCCAGCAGAACAGGGGGTGGGGCCAACGTCCTGACTTTC	CASRTGGGANVLTF
TRBV7-9	.	.	TRBJ1-1	TGTGCCAGCAGCCAGGCAGGACACCCGAACACTGAAGCTTTCTTT	CASSQAGHPNTEAFF
TRBV9	few	TRBD2	TRBJ2-7	TGTGCCAGCAGCGTAGAGGCGGGGGGGTACTACGAGCAGTACTTC	CASSVEAGGYYEQYF
TRBV20-1	few	.	TRBJ2-7	TGCAGTGCTACAACCGGGACATATAACGAGCAGTACTTC	CSATTGTYNEQYF
TRBV20-1	.	TRBD2	TRBJ2-2	TGCAGTGCTCCGTCTGGACTAGCGGGACCCACCGGGGAGCTGTTTTTT	CSAPSGLAGPTGELFF
TRBV27	many	TRBD1	TRBJ1-1	TGTGCCAGCACCTGGACAGGGCCCATAGGCACTGAAGCTTTCTTT	CASTWTGPIGTEAFF
TRBV29-1	.	.	TRBJ2-2	TGCAGCGTTGAACAGAACACCGGGGAGCTGTTTTTT	CSVEQNTGELFF
TRBV9	.	TRBD2	TRBJ2-5	TGTGCCAGCAGCCCTCGGACTAGCGGGAGATCAGAGACCCAGTACTTC	CASSPRTSGRSETQYF
TRBV29-1	few	.	TRBJ1-1	TGCAGCGTTGCCGGGCCCACTGAAGCTTTCTTT	CSVAGPTEAFF
TRBV29-1	.	.	TRBJ1-1	TGCAGCGTTGAAGGGTATAATCCGAACACTGAAGCTTTCTTT	CSVEGYNPNTEAFF
TRBV5-1	few	.	TRBJ1-4	TGCGCCAGCAGCTTGGACGTCGGCAGCCGACTACTAGAAAAACTGTTTTTT	CASSLDVGSRLLEKLFF
TRBV29-1	.	TRBD1	TRBJ1-2	TGCAGCGTAAACAGGGGATCGGACTATGGCTACACCTTC	CSVNRGSDYGYTF
TRBV6-1	few	TRBD1	TRBJ1-1	TGTGCCAGCGGGACAGGGAGGTCTACCACTGAAGCTTTCTTT	CASGTGRSTTEAFF
TRBV20-1	.	.	TRBJ1-5	TGCAGTGCTAGTGTGCCAGTTAGCAATCAGCCCCAGCATTTT	CSASVPVSNQPQHF
TRBV6-5	few	TRBD1	TRBJ2-5	TGTGCCAGCAGTTACTTGGGACAGGGGGAAGAGACCCAGTACTTC	CASSYLGQGEETQYF
TRBV6-1	.	.	TRBJ2-7	TGTGCCAGCAGCCCACCGTTTTACGAGCAGTACTTC	CASSPPFYEQYF
TRBV20-1	.	.	TRBJ2-7	TGCAGTGCTAGTCAGGCCTACGAGCAGTACTTC	CSASQAYEQYF
TRBV7-2	.	TRBD2	TRBJ2-5	TGTGCCAGCAGTCAGACTAGCTGGAGGGAGACCCAGTACTTC	CASSQTSWRETQYF
TRBV7-2	.	TRBD2	TRBJ2-1	TGTGCCAGCAGCTCGAGACTAGCGGGGATTAACAATGAGCAGTTCTTC	CASSSRLAGINNEQFF
TRBV6-1	few	TRBD1	TRBJ1-2	TGTGCCAGCAGTCCCGGGACAGCCTCGGAGGGCTACACCTTC	CASSPGTASEGYTF
TRBV20-1	.	TRBD1	TRBJ1-5	TGCAGTGCCGAAGCGGGACAGGGGAATCAGCCCCAGCATTTT	CSAEAGQGNQPQHF
TRBV7-2	.	.	TRBJ1-2	TGTGCCAGCAGCACCCGACCTTCTAACTATGGCTACACCTTC	CASSTRPSNYGYTF
TRBV6-5	.	TRBD2	TRBJ2-3	TGTGCCAGCATTAGCGGGAGAACAGATACGCAGTATTTT	CASISGRTDTQYF
TRBV10-3	few	.	TRBJ2-7	TGTGCCATATCCCGGGAGTACAACTACGAGCAGTACTTC	CAISREYNYEQYF
TRBV20-1	.	TRBD2	TRBJ2-5	TGCAGTGCTAGATGGGGACTAGCTCAAGAGACCCAGTACTTC	CSARWGLAQETQYF
TRBV5-1	.	.	TRBJ2-3	TGCGCCAGCAGCTTGGACACCTATACGCAGTATTTT	CASSLDTYTQYF
TRBV29-1	few	.	TRBJ1-3	TGCAGCGTTGGCGGGGGGACGAGAGGAAACACCATATATTTT	CSVGGGTRGNTIYF
TRBV10-3	.	.	TRBJ2-3	TGTGCCATCAGTGGAAGAGGGGGGGCGAGGGATACGCAGTATTTT	CAISGRGGARDTQYF
TRBV20-1	few	.	TRBJ2-1	TGCAGTGCTAGAGGAGGGGGGGTCAACAGTGAGCAGTTCTTC	CSARGGGVNSEQFF
TRBV20-1	few	.	TRBJ1-4	TGCAGTGCTATCAGGGGACGGGATGAAAAACTGTTTTTT	CSAIRGRDEKLFF
TRBV6-6	few	.	TRBJ2-7	TGTGCCACCTGGAGGGCCGAGACCTACGAGCAGTACTTC	CATWRAETYEQYF
TRBV15	.	.	TRBJ2-3	TGTGCCACCCCTAGTCCTCTACCCTCGGAGGATACGCAGTATTTT	CATPSPLPSEDTQYF
TRBV27	.	TRBD1	TRBJ2-3	TGTGCCAGCAGTTTAGGAGGCAGGGGGCCAGATACGCAGTATTTT	CASSLGGRGPDTQYF
TRBV5-2	once	.	TRBJ2-7	TGTGCCAGGGCCCCTGGGCCGGGACAGGGACCCTACGAGCAGTACTTC	CARAPGPGQGPYEQYF
TRBV20-1	.	TRBD2	TRBJ2-3	TGCAGTGCTAGGATCGGGGGGGCCTCAGATACGCAGTATTTT	CSARIGGASDTQYF
TRBV10-3	.	.	TRBJ1-2	TGTGCCATCAGTGGGGGTTCTGGCTACACCTTC	CAISGGSGYTF
TRBV12-3/TRBV12-4	.	TRBD2	TRBJ2-3	TGTGCCAGCAGTTTAAGACTAGCGGGGGGGCCAACAGATACGCAGTATTTT	CASSLRLAGGPTDTQYF
TRBV5-4	few	TRBD2	TRBJ2-2	TGTGCCAGCAGCTTGCGTCTAGCGGGTACCGGGGAGCTGTTTTTT	CASSLRLAGTGELFF
TRBV4-1	.	TRBD2	TRBJ2-7	TGCGCCAGCAGCCTCCGACTAGCGGGGGGTCCTAGCTCCTACGAGCAGTACTTC	CASSLRLAGGPSSYEQYF
TRBV12-3/TRBV12-4	.	TRBD1	TRBJ2-7	TGTGCCAGCAGTTTACTAGGGGACAGACACTACGAGCAGTACTTC	CASSLLGDRHYEQYF
TRBV9	few	.	TRBJ2-2	TGTGCCAGCAGCGTCTGGGGATCCGGGGAGCTGTTTTTT	CASSVWGSGELFF
TRBV5-1	many	.	TRBJ2-2	TGCGCCAGCAGCTTAGGACCCGGGGAGCTGTTTTTT	CASSLGPGELFF
TRBV29-1	.	.	TRBJ2-7	TGCAGCGTTGAAGGGGGTAGGTACGAGCAGTACTTC	CSVEGGRYEQYF
TRBV5-1	few	TRBD2	TRBJ2-1	TGCGCCAGCAGCTTGGGACTAGCGGGGGCCTTGGGTATCAATGAGCAGTTCTTC	CASSLGLAGALGINEQFF
TRBV20-1	few	TRBD1	TRBJ2-7	TGCAGTGCAACCGGACAGGGCCCCTACGAGCAGTACTTC	CSATGQGPYEQYF
TRBV15	few	.	TRBJ1-1	TGTGCCACCAGCAGAAACAGGAAAGAAGAGGCTTTCTTT	CATSRNRKEEAFF
TRBV12-3/TRBV12-4	.	.	TRBJ2-1	TGTGCCAGCAGGTTGCTTTTGAGCCCCTACAATGAGCAGTTCTTC	CASRLLLSPYNEQFF
TRBV6-5	.	.	TRBJ1-2	TGTGCCAGCAGTTACTGGGACAAGTCTAATGGCTACACCTTC	CASSYWDKSNGYTF
TRBV9	few	.	TRBJ1-6	TGTGCCAGCAGCGTGGGGCAGGGACCCCTCCACTTT	CASSVGQGPLHF
TRBV20-1	few	.	TRBJ2-2	TGCAGTGCTGCCTCAAGGAGCGGGGAGCTGTTTTTT	CSAASRSGELFF
TRBV4-3	.	.	TRBJ2-1	TGCGCCAGCAGCCAAGTGGCAGTGTTCGGAAATGAGCAGTTCTTC	CASSQVAVFGNEQFF